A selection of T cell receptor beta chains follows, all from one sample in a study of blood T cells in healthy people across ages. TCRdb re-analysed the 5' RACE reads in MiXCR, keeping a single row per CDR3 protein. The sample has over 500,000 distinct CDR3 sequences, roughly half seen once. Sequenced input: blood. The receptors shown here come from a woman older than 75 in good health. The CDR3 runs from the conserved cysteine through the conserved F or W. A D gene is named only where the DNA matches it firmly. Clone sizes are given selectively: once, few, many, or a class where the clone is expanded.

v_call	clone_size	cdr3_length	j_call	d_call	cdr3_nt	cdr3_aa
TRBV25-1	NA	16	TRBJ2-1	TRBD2	TGTGCCAGCAGTGATCTGGGACTAGCGGGGATCAATGAGCAGTTCTTC	CASSDLGLAGINEQFF
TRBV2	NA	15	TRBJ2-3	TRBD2	TGTGCCAGCGGGGGACTAGCTGGCAGCACAGATACGCAGTATTTT	CASGGLAGSTDTQYF
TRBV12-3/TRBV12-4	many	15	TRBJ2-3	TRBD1	TGTGCCAGCAGTCTTACGCTCACAGGGGCAGATACGCAGTATTTT	CASSLTLTGADTQYF
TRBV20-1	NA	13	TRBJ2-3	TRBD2	TGCAGCGTTAATAGCGGGGCCACAGATACGCAGTATTTT	CSVNSGATDTQYF
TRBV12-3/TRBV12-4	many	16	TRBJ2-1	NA	TGTGCCAGCAGTCCCCGTGGAGCGGCCGACTCTTCGGAGCAGTTCTTC	CASSPRGAADSSEQFF
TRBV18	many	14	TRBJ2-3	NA	TGTGCCAGCTCACCACCGCGGGCGTCTGATACGCAGTATTTT	CASSPPRASDTQYF
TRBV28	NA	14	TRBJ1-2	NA	TGTGCCAGCAGTTTTCCTTCGTCGATTTATGGCTACACCTTC	CASSFPSSIYGYTF
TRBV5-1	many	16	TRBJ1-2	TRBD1	TGCGCCAGCAGCTCAGGACAGGGCTACGCTAACTATGGCTACACCTTC	CASSSGQGYANYGYTF
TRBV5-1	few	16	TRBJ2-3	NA	TGCGCCAGCAGCTTTTTGGGGGATCGGGTCGCAGATACGCAGTATTTT	CASSFLGDRVADTQYF
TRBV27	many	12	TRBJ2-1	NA	TGTGCCAGCAGTTCCAGGGGGGATGAGCAGTTCTTC	CASSSRGDEQFF
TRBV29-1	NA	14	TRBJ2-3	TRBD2	TGCAGCGTTGGGGTAGCGGGAGCCGCAGATACGCAGTATTTT	CSVGVAGAADTQYF
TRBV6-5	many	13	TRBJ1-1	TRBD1	TGTGCCAGCACTCGGACAGGGCGTACTGAAGCTTTCTTT	CASTRTGRTEAFF
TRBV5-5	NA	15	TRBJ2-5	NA	TGTGCCAGCAGCTTGGTCGGGAATAACCAAGAGACCCAGTACTTC	CASSLVGNNQETQYF
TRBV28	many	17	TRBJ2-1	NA	TGTGCCAGCAGTCCAACGGGGAGGCGGCCCTCCTACAATGAGCAGTTCTTC	CASSPTGRRPSYNEQFF
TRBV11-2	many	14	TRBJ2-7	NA	TGTGCCAGCAGCTTAGTACTTCTCGGGTACGAGCAGTACTTC	CASSLVLLGYEQYF
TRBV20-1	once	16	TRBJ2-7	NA	TGCAGTGCTCGCAGGGTCGCCCTAAGATTCTCCTACGAGCAGTACTTC	CSARRVALRFSYEQYF
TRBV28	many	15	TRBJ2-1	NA	TGTGCCAGCACCGCGACAGTCTCCTTATACAATGAGCAGTTCTTC	CASTATVSLYNEQFF
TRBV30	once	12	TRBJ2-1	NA	TGTGCCTGGAAGGAGGGCTACAATGAGCAGTTCTTC	CAWKEGYNEQFF
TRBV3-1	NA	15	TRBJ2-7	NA	TGTGCCAGCAGCCAAGTAAGCTCAAGCTCCTACGAGCAGCACTTC	CASSQVSSSSYEQHF
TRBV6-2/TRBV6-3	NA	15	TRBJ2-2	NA	TGTGCCAGCAGATTCGCGGGATATAACACCGGGGAGCTGTTTTTT	CASRFAGYNTGELFF
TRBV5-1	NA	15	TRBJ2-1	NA	TGCGCCAGCAGCACCCGCCTCGGCTCCTACAATGAGCAGTTCTTC	CASSTRLGSYNEQFF
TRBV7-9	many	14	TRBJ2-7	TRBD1	TGTGCCAGCAGCTTAGCGACAGGGGTCCACGAGCAGTACTTC	CASSLATGVHEQYF
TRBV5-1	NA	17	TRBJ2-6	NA	TGCGCCAGCAGCTTGGTTCAAGGGGCGTTTGGGGCCAACGTCCTGACTTTC	CASSLVQGAFGANVLTF
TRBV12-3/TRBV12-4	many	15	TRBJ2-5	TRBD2	TGTGCCAGCAGTTTCCCGGGACTAGCGGGAGCGACCCAGTACTTC	CASSFPGLAGATQYF
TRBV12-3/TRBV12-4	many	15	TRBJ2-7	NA	TGTGCCAGCAGTACTGGCCGGGGGAGAGAAATGGAGCAGTACTTC	CASSTGRGREMEQYF
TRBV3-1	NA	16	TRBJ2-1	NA	TGTGCCAGCAGCCCCGTCCAGGGACTCTACTACAATGAGCAGTTCTTC	CASSPVQGLYYNEQFF
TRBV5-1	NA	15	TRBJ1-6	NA	TGCGCCAGCAGCATCGGAGGGGTGACGGATTCACCCCTCCACTTT	CASSIGGVTDSPLHF
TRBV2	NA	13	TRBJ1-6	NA	TGTGCCAGCAGTCAGGACCGAGCTCGACCCCTCCACTTT	CASSQDRARPLHF
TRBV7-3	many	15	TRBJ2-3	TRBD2	TGTGCCAGCAGCCCCTCTAGCGGGAGCACAGATACGCAGTATTTT	CASSPSSGSTDTQYF